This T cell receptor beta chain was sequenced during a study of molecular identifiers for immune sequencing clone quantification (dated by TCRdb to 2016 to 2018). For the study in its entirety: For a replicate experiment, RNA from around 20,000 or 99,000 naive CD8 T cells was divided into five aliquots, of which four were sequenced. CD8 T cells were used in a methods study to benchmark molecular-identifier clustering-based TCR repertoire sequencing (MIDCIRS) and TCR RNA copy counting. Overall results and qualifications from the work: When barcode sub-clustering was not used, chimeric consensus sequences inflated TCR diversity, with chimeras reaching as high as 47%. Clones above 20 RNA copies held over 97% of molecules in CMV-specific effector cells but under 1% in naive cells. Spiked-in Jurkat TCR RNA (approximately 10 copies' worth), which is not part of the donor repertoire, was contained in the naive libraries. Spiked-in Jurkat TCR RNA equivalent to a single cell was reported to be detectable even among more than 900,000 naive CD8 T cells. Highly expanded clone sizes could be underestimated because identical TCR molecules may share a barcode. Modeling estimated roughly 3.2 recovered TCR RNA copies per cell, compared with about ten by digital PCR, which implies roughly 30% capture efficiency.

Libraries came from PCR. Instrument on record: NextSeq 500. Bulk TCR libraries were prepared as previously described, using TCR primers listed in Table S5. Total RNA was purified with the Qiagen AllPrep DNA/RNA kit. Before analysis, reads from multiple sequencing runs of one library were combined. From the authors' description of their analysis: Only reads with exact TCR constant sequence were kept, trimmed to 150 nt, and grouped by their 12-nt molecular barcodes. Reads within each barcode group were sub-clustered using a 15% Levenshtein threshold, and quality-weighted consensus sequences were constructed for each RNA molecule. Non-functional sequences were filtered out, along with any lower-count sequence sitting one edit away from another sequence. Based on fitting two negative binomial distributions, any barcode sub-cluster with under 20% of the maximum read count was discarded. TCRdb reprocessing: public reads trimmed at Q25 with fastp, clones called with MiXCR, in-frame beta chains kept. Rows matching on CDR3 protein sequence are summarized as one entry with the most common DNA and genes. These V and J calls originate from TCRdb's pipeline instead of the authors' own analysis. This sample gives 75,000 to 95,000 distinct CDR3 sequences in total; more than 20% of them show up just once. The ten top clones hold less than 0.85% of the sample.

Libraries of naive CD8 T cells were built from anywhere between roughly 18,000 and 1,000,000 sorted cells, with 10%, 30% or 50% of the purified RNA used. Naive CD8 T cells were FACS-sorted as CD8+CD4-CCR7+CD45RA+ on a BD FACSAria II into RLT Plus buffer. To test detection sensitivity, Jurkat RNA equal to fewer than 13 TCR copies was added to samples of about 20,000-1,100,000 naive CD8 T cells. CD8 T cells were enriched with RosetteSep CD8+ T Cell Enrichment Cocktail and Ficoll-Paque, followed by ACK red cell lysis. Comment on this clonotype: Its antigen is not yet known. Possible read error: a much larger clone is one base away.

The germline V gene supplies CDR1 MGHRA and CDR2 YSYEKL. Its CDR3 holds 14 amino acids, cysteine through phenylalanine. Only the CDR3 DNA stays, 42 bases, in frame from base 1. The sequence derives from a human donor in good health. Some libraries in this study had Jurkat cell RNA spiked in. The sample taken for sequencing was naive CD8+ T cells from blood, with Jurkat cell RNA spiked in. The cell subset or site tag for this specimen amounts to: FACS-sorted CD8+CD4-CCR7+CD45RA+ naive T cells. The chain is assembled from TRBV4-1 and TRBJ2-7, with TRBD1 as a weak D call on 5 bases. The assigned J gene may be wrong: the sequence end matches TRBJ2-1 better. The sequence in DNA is TGCGCCAGCAGCCAAGAACCCGACAGCTACGAGCAGTTCTTC. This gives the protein CASSQEPDSYEQFF.